Listed below are T cell receptor beta chains from one sample, sequenced in a study of CD8+ T cells in alopecia areata. The repertoire was sequenced with immunoSEQ multiplex PCR; TCRdb's copy has only in-frame clones and lacks some. The repertoire holds around 200,000 clones, roughly 64% seen once, with roughly 12% in the top ten. The sample was CD8+ T cells sorted from blood, taken at week 24, from a patient treated with tofacitinib. The source of these receptors is a human donor with alopecia areata. Both conserved end residues are part of each CDR3. Each record gives: CDR3 length, V gene, CDR3 protein.

length: 14
V: TRBV5-1
CDR3: CASSPGGDSDTQYF

length: 13
V: TRBV19
CDR3: CASRDGQYQPQHF

length: 16
V: TRBV13
CDR3: CASSPPFTSGTYEQYF

length: 16
V: TRBV5-1
CDR3: CASSLAGSIGRVGQYF

length: 11
V: TRBV2
CDR3: CASKTRTEQFF

length: 14
V: TRBV13
CDR3: CASSLDPGGDTQYF

length: 10
V: TRBV29-1
CDR3: CSVLTNGYTF

length: 14
V: TRBV25-1
CDR3: CASSESPTNYGYTF

length: 17
V: TRBV14
CDR3: CASSPIGTGGWFGELFF

length: 13
V: TRBV14
CDR3: CASSRPGYGEQYF

length: 17
V: TRBV7-9
CDR3: CASSGGTAGYPSYEQYF

length: 13
V: TRBV5-6
CDR3: CASSSEPFHEQFF

length: 14
V: TRBV11-2
CDR3: CASSFGLSPYEQYF

length: 12
V: TRBV5-6
CDR3: CASSFFADTQYF

length: 13
V: TRBV30
CDR3: CAWSWGRTDTQYF

length: 21
V: TRBV9
CDR3: CASSVATRPAGLYSSTDTQYF

length: 15
V: TRBV11-2
CDR3: CASSGGDRPTGELFF

length: 12
V: TRBV5-6
CDR3: CASSSGNQPQHF

length: 11
V: TRBV29-1
CDR3: CSVGTGNGYTF

length: 17
V: TRBV10-3
CDR3: CAIERGSLSTGTDTQYF

length: 16
V: TRBV7-2
CDR3: CASSVGERSLPYEQYF

length: 12
V: TRBV6-5
CDR3: CATGSGTGELFF

length: 15
V: TRBV5-5
CDR3: CASSFQQGRDTEAFF

length: 13
V: TRBV7-9
CDR3: CASSLGGVIEQYF

length: 15
V: TRBV27
CDR3: CASSFSWGQGLDYTF

length: 15
V: TRBV27
CDR3: CASSLSRGLGQPQHF

length: 15
V: TRBV4-1
CDR3: CASSQGGVSRTEAFF

length: 15
V: TRBV5-1
CDR3: CASSPTGVGVYGYTF

length: 15
V: TRBV13
CDR3: CASTQEISGANVLTF

length: 18
V: TRBV6-1
CDR3: CASSEALLAGIMNTEAFF

length: 15
V: TRBV30
CDR3: CAWTPGQGGHYGYTF

length: 15
V: TRBV6-5
CDR3: CASSYSTAYPYGYTF

length: 12
V: TRBV14
CDR3: CASSPTRNEQFF

length: 15
V: TRBV6-6
CDR3: CASSYSSGTGETQYF

length: 17
V: TRBV7-8
CDR3: CASSLGGSRTGVQPQHF

length: 12
V: TRBV19
CDR3: CASDTGYNEQFF

length: 15
V: TRBV27
CDR3: CASSVGTGDYNEQFF

length: 11
V: TRBV2
CDR3: CATRVRETQYF

length: 16
V: TRBV7-9
CDR3: CASGLASGGSRETQYF

length: 12
V: TRBV2
CDR3: CADHWRHYGYTF

length: 13
V: TRBV27
CDR3: CASSLTDNTEAFF

length: 11
V: TRBV29-1
CDR3: CSVEVGKGAFF

length: 15
V: TRBV30
CDR3: CAWGTGGRSVYGYTF

length: 14
V: TRBV29-1
CDR3: CSVEEVGQGLEQYF

length: 16
V: TRBV14
CDR3: CASSQLAGPLRETQYF

length: 15
V: TRBV12-5
CDR3: CASGIPGDSNQPQHF

length: 15
V: TRBV30
CDR3: CAWVGRAGGYNEQFF